This TCR beta chain was sequenced for a study of brain T cells in children with intractable seizures. The germline V gene encodes CDR1 SQVTM and CDR2 ANQGSEA. The CDR3 contains 13 residues. V was pared by 7 bases and J by 6 bases, with 17 bases between. TCRdb keeps only in-frame clones here, not all; method: immunoSEQ multiplex PCR. The data hold approximately 330,000 clones, with over 90% observed a single time. The time point denotes: blood from clinic visit 5 months post-surgery; TSC patient then seizure free. At least one anti-epileptic drug was given before surgery. The sample consisted of peripheral blood, taken 5 to 6 months after surgery. This clonotype was obtained from a boy in the first two years of life with tuberous sclerosis and intractable seizures. The chain couples TRBV29-1 to TRBJ2-3; D may correspond to TRBD1 or TRBD2 (5 bases each). The CDR3 DNA reads TGCAGCGACCGGGAACCTAGGGGTGATACGCAGTATTTT. This translates into CSDREPRGDTQYF.